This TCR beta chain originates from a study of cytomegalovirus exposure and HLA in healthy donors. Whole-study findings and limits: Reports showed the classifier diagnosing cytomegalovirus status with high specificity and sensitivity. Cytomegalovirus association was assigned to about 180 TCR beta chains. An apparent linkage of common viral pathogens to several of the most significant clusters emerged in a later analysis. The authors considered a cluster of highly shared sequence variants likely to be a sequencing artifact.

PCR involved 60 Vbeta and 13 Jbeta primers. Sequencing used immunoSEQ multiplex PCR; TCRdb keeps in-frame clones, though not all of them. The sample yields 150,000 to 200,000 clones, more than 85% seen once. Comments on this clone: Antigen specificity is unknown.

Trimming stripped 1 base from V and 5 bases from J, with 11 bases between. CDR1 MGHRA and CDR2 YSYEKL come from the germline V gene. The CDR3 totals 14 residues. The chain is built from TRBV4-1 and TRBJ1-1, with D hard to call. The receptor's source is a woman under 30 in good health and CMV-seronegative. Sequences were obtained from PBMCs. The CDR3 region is CASSQGSGGTEAFF. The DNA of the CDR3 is TGCGCCAGCAGCCAAGGTTCAGGAGGTACTGAAGCTTTCTTT.